This T cell receptor (beta chain) comes out of a study of T cells after yellow fever vaccination (dated by TCRdb to about 2019). Concerning the study at large: The SMART-Seq v4 Ultra Low Input RNA kit was used to prepare libraries from fractions with low cell numbers. The cohort comprised two healthy male donors, one aged 18 to 30 and one aged 30 to 40 years. Bulk TCR alpha and beta repertoires were sequenced longitudinally to track T-cell clones before and after primary and booster YFV17D yellow fever vaccination. Blood was drawn at multiple timepoints before and after primary and secondary immunization, with bulk PBMC replicates and cell subsets isolated.

CDR1 and CDR2 are drawn from the germline V gene: SGHRS, YFSETQ. At the junction V is shortened by 0 bases and J by 4 bases, with 7 bases in between. There are 13 amino acids in the CDR3, from cysteine to phenylalanine inclusive. Only the CDR3 DNA is retained, 39 bases long and in frame from the first base. This clonotype showed up just a few times. The target of this receptor is not known. No base quality information exists; no much larger clone differs at one position. What the research found in general, with its limitations: The study included only a couple of donors, which limits how far the findings can be generalized. Most clones expanded after primary vaccination were re-detected after the booster (around 96% of CD4 and around 88% of CD8), suggesting broad memory maintenance. A small fraction of clonotypes appeared in both the CD4 and CD8 compartments, likely as a result of convergent recombination. Computational filtering was required because FACS-sorted repertoires could contain abundant contaminating clonotypes from the bulk population. The secondary T-cell response was weaker than the primary response but faster, peaking on day 5 instead of day 15.

The label giving this sample's treatment or condition can be read as: live attenuated yellow fever vaccine strain. A standard Ficoll-Paque protocol was used to isolate PBMCs from peripheral blood. Dynabeads CD4 and CD8 positive selection kits were used to isolate CD4 and CD8 T-cell fractions. TriZol was used to extract RNA from bulk PBMCs, CD4 and CD8 fractions, and dextramer-positive and dextramer-negative fractions. TCR cDNA was synthesized by 5'RACE template switching, through which a universal primer site and unique molecular identifiers were introduced. Priming of cDNA synthesis was performed from both the TCR alpha and TCR beta constant segments. Two PCR steps were used to amplify libraries, with sample barcodes and sequencing adapters being added in the second step. Sequencing of libraries was performed on Illumina HiSeq 2500 (2x100 bp) or NovaSeq (2x150 bp). Processing in the source paper ran as follows. Reads were demultiplexed and collapsed into UMI consensus sequences with MIGEC, and V(D)J alignment was performed with MiXCR. Clonotypes responding to the vaccine were identified with edgeR on replicate PBMC samples, with the criteria of FDR below 0.01 and a log2 fold change above 5 up to day 15. CD4 or CD8 identity was assigned to each bulk clonotype according to whether the clonotype was present at higher abundance in the sequenced CD4 repertoire or the sequenced CD8 repertoire. The public reads were quality trimmed at Q25 with fastp and then assembled into clones with MiXCR by TCRdb, keeping productive beta chains. Entries are consolidated by CDR3 protein sequence, retaining the most common genes and DNA. The V and J calls reflect TCRdb's pipeline rather than the authors' work. The sample table lists around 300,000 distinct CDR3 sequences, 13% of them with a count of one. The top ten clones comprise roughly 0.5% of the sample.

Sequenced material: CD4+ T cells sorted from PBMCs, taken 45 days after the yellow fever booster vaccination. This sequence originates from a man younger than 40 who received the YFV17D yellow fever vaccine. The chain is made from TRBV5-1 and TRBJ1-1, with the D gene not clear enough to name. The DNA sequence reads TGCGCCAGCAGCTTGGTCTGGGGCACTGAAGCTTTCTTT. Its coded protein is CASSLVWGTEAFF.